Listed here is a single T cell receptor beta chain. Its specificity is unknown. The data were obtained in a study of radiotherapy plus CTLA-4 blockade in lung cancer. Overall study: Objective responses were recorded in over 15% of patients, with disease control recorded in 25% to 35%.

Findings of the study overall: Reports identified early blood T cell clone dynamics, with interferon-beta, as the best response predictor. Expansion in blood of tumor-derived TCR clones was seen after radiotherapy plus ipilimumab.

Assay: immunoSEQ multiplex PCR; the TCRdb copy retains only in-frame clones and omits some. The table shows around 86,000 clones, with 75% to 90% occurring only once. This TCR was sampled from a human donor with non-small cell lung cancer who had stable disease on radiotherapy plus ipilimumab. The sample in question was peripheral blood, obtained from a patient treated with radiotherapy plus ipilimumab.

CDR3 sequence reads: CASSPARYSYEQYF. In DNA, the CDR3 is TGTGCCAGCAGCCCGGCGAGATATTCCTACGAGCAGTACTTC. This rearrangement joins TRBV14 to TRBJ2-7; D gene unclear. Germline CDR1 is SGHDN and CDR2 is FVKESK. The CDR3 has 14 residues. V was cut by 4 bases and J by 1 base, with 11 bases left in between.